One sample yielded the 7 T cell receptor beta chains listed below, sequenced in a study of cytomegalovirus exposure and HLA in healthy donors. PCR primers comprised 60 Vbeta and 13 Jbeta primers. Assay: immunoSEQ multiplex PCR; the TCRdb copy retains only in-frame clones and omits some. The table includes about 140,000 clones, more than 60% detected once. Sequencing was done on a sample of PBMCs. The origin of the receptors is a male donor in good health and CMV-seronegative.

The chain recombines TRBV5-4 with TRBJ1-1, with D unresolved. This CDR3 spans 13 amino acids. Germline V gives CDR1 SGHNT, CDR2 YYREEE (reference sequence). V lost 4 bases and J lost 0, with 7 bases in between. The CDR3 DNA is TGTGCCAGCAGCCCGAGAATGAACACTGAAGCTTTCTTT. The encoded protein is CASSPRMNTEAFF. The full variable domain, rest sourced from reference TRBV5-4 and TRBJ1-1, is ETGVTQSPTHLIKTRGQQVTLRCSSQSGHNTVSWYQQALGQGPQFIFQYYREEENGRGNFPPRFSGLQFPNYSSELNVNALELDDSALYLCASSPRMNTEAFFGQGTRLTVV.

The chain carries TRBV27 and TRBJ1-4; D is uncertain. The CDR3 contains 14 residues. Trimming shortened V by 7 bases and J by 0 bases, and 9 bases separated the two germline ends. Germline-derived CDR1 and CDR2 are MNHEY and SMNVEV (reference sequence). The CDR3 is CASISPATNEKLFF. DNA of the CDR3: TGTGCCAGCATTTCTCCAGCAACTAATGAAAAACTGTTTTTT.

CDR3 sequence (DNA): TGTGCCAGCAGCTTAGGACGGGACAGGGAGTATGGCTACACCTTC. Encoded protein: CASSLGRDREYGYTF. This chain links TRBV7-9 with TRBJ1-2; 9 bases line up with TRBD1. The J segment lost 5 bases and the V segment lost 1 base, leaving 5 bases of the junction unmatched. CDR1 is SEHNR, CDR2 FQNEAQ, per germline (reference sequence). The CDR3 length is 15 residues.

This clone was observed once. The chain recombines TRBV7-8 with TRBJ1-4, with a possible D match to TRBD1 (5 bases). Germline V gene lookup returns CDR1 SGHVS and CDR2 FQNEAQ. The CDR3 spans 13 residues. V was cut by 4 bases and J by 4 bases, with 7 bases left in between. CDR3 amino acids: CASSWRGNEKLFF. CDR3 sequence (DNA): TGTGCCAGCAGCTGGAGGGGTAATGAAAAACTGTTTTTT.

This clone was picked up a small number of times. The chain links TRBV6-5 to TRBJ1-2; D remains ambiguous. Trimming cost V 5 bases and J 8 bases, with 15 bases left between them. Germline values: CDR1 MNHEY, CDR2 SVGAGI. The CDR3 extends over 13 amino acids. The CDR3 DNA sequence: TGTGCCAGCAGTCGGACGGGAATCGACGGCTACACCTTC. Protein: CASSRTGIDGYTF.

The chain has TRBV15 and TRBJ1-2; TRBD1 might be the D (6 bases). The CDR3 is made up of 14 amino acids. V dropped 5 bases and J dropped 3 bases, with 13 bases sitting between them. Germline CDR1 is LNHNV and CDR2 is YYDKDF (reference sequence). The CDR3 DNA follows: TGTGCCACCAGCGGAGCAGGGGAGTACTATGGCTACACCTTC. It encodes CATSGAGEYYGYTF.

This clone was recorded a few times. This chain connects TRBV5-4 to TRBJ2-7, with 7 positions matching TRBD1. With V trimmed by 3 bases and J by 3 bases, 9 bases remained unmatched. Germline CDR1 is SGHNT and CDR2 is YYREEE (reference sequence). CDR3 length: 15 residues. The CDR3 nucleotides read TGTGCCAGCAGCTACAGGGCAGGGGGAGACTACGAGCAGTACTTC. Encoded protein: CASSYRAGGDYEQYF.